These T cell receptor beta chains were read from a single sample in a study of T cell responses to AZD1222 COVID-19 vaccine. Sequencing used immunoSEQ multiplex PCR; TCRdb keeps in-frame clones, though not all of them. This table holds 150,000 to 200,000 clones, around 93% found once. The specimen was peripheral blood, collected on day 0 of AZD1222 vaccination. The receptors were sampled from an adult in good health. The CDR3 runs from the conserved cysteine through the conserved F or W. A D gene is named only where the DNA matches it firmly. Clone size is shown for a subset of rows, as once, few, many or a class of expanded clone.

TRBD1,TRBJ2-2,TRBV3-1/TRBV3-2,.,CASSQGQGASGELFF,TGTGCCAGCAGCCAAGGGCAGGGGGCCTCCGGGGAGCTGTTTTTT
TRBD1,TRBJ2-2,TRBV11-3,.,CASSPRTGDTGELFF,TGTGCCAGCAGCCCGCGGACAGGGGATACCGGGGAGCTGTTTTTT
.,TRBJ2-1,TRBV7-9,.,CASSPRQYNEQFF,TGTGCCAGCAGCCCTAGACAGTACAATGAGCAGTTCTTC
.,TRBJ1-1,TRBV18,.,CASSPSGANTEAFF,TGTGCCAGCTCACCATCAGGAGCAAACACTGAAGCTTTCTTT
.,TRBJ2-7,TRBV11-3,.,CASSLEGASEQYF,TGTGCCAGCAGCTTAGAAGGTGCAAGCGAGCAGTACTTC
TRBD1,TRBJ1-4,TRBV24-1,.,CATSDHRDRVGESQNEKLFF,TGTGCCACCAGTGACCACCGGGACAGGGTAGGTGAAAGTCAAAATGAAAAACTGTTTTTT
.,TRBJ1-3,TRBV29-1,.,CSAFGPSGNTIYF,TGCAGCGCTTTTGGACCCTCTGGAAACACCATATATTTT
TRBD1,TRBJ1-1,TRBV5-4,few,CASSLGGTGEAFF,TGTGCCAGCAGCCTAGGTGGGACAGGTGAAGCTTTCTTT
TRBD1,TRBJ2-7,TRBV29-1,.,CSGTSGGAEQYF,TGCAGCGGGACCTCAGGGGGCGCCGAGCAGTACTTC
.,TRBJ2-7,TRBV9,.,CASSVDPSSYEQYF,TGTGCCAGCAGCGTAGATCCGTCGTCTTACGAGCAGTACTTC
.,TRBJ2-7,TRBV4-3,.,CASSPRYPSYEQYF,TGCGCCAGCAGCCCAAGGTATCCCTCCTACGAGCAGTACTTC
.,TRBJ2-7,TRBV13,.,CASSLGTSYEQYF,TGTGCCAGCAGCTTAGGGACCAGCTACGAGCAGTACTTC
TRBD1,TRBJ1-5,TRBV27,.,CASSSLSTGGAKQPQHF,TGTGCCAGCAGTTCGCTGTCGACAGGGGGCGCGAAGCAGCCCCAGCATTTT
TRBD1,TRBJ2-5,TRBV11-2,.,CASSNPGGNRGVQETQYF,TGTGCCAGCAGCAACCCAGGAGGTAACAGGGGGGTCCAAGAGACCCAGTACTTC